These 11 T cell receptor beta chains came from one sample sequenced in a study of cytomegalovirus exposure and HLA in healthy donors. The PCR employed 60 Vbeta primers together with 13 Jbeta primers. The method was immunoSEQ multiplex PCR; TCRdb's version includes in-frame clones alone and lacks a portion of them. This sample has approximately 130,000 clones, with approximately 85% found just once. Sample: PBMCs. The receptors derive from a boy aged 5 to 17 in good health and CMV-seronegative.

The chain has TRBV27 and TRBJ2-3; TRBD2 agrees at 12 bases. The CDR3 runs to 18 residues. The J segment lost 2 bases and the V segment lost 2 bases, leaving 8 bases of the junction unmatched. Germline CDR1 and CDR2: MNHEY and SMNVEV (reference sequence). CDR3 DNA sequence: TGTGCCAGCAGTTTACGACTAGCGGGAGCCTCCCCCACAGATACGCAGTATTTT. Its protein is CASSLRLAGASPTDTQYF.

The V and J genes are TRBV5-4 and TRBJ2-2, with TRBD2 matching 14 bases. Germline lookup yields CDR1 SGHNT and CDR2 YYREEE (reference sequence). J lost 10 bases, V lost 3 bases, and 8 bases had no gene match. CDR3 length: 16 amino acids. The CDR3 DNA sequence: TGTGCCAGCAGCTCGGGACTAGCGGGGGTGCCGGTGGAGCTGTTTTTT. Protein sequence: CASSSGLAGVPVELFF.

The chain carries TRBV7-2 and TRBJ2-7; possibly TRBD2 for D (7 bases). The germline V and J ends were trimmed by 2 bases and 5 bases, with 16 bases remaining between them. This CDR3 has 15 amino acids. From germline, CDR1 is SGHTA and CDR2 FQGNSA. For the CDR3, the DNA is TGTGCCAGCAGCTTATCGGGGGGCTCCTTCCACGAGCAGTACTTC. Translating it yields CASSLSGGSFHEQYF.

This clone was detected a few times. The chain is built from TRBV10-1 and TRBJ2-1; 13 positions match TRBD2. V lost 6 bases and J lost 15; bases outside the gene matches: 2. Germline CDR1 and CDR2: WNHNN and SYGVQD (reference sequence). The CDR3 extends over 11 amino acids. For the CDR3, the DNA is TGCGCCAGCAGCCGGACTAGCGGGGGGTTCTTC. Translated, it gives CASSRTSGGFF.

The count of this clone is one. The sample holds other DNA sequences that translate to the same CDR3. This chain uses TRBV5-1 with TRBJ2-2; 10 nucleotides line up with TRBD1. This CDR3 contains 15 residues. The germline V gene has CDR1 SGHRS and CDR2 YFSETQ. V lost 2 bases, J lost 4 bases, and 2 bases stayed unmatched. The CDR3 sequence is CASSLGQGGTGELFF. CDR3 bases: TGCGCCAGCAGCTTAGGACAGGGGGGCACCGGGGAGCTGTTTTTT. Supplemented by reference TRBV5-1 and TRBJ2-2, the full variable domain reads KAGVTQTPRYLIKTRGQQVTLSCSPISGHRSVSWYQQTPGQGLQFLFEYFSETQRNKGNFPGRFSGRQFSNSRSEMNVSTLELGDSALYLCASSLGQGGTGELFFGEGSRLTVL.

CDR3 loop: CASSYFGVSDEQYF. As DNA, the CDR3 is TGTGCCAGCAGTTACTTCGGGGTGTCGGACGAGCAGTACTTC. This sequence joins TRBV6-6 and TRBJ2-7, with D possibly matching TRBD2 (5 bases). This CDR3 is 14 amino acids long. Germline V lookup: CDR1 MNHNY, CDR2 SVGAGI (reference sequence). Deletions cut 1 base from V and 5 bases from J, with 12 bases between.

J is TRBJ2-3 and V is TRBV5-4; 9 positions agree with TRBD2. Per germline, CDR1 SGHNT and CDR2 YYREEE (reference sequence). The V and J ends lost 4 bases and 6 bases, in that order; junction bases with no gene match: 9. The CDR3 has 15 amino acids. The CDR3 DNA reads as TGTGCCAGCAGCCTGAGCGGGAGGCCGGTTGATACGCAGTATTTT. Its protein product is CASSLSGRPVDTQYF.

This chain links TRBV14 with TRBJ2-1; 12 nucleotides line up with TRBD2. With V trimmed by 8 bases and J by 9 bases, 14 bases remained unmatched. This CDR3 is 16 amino acids long. CDR1 and CDR2 from the germline V gene are SGHDN and FVKESK. The CDR3 here is CASQFTASGRVSEQFF. The CDR3 coding sequence is TGTGCCAGCCAGTTCACAGCTAGCGGGAGGGTGAGTGAGCAGTTCTTC.

This clone was picked up one time. J is TRBJ2-5 and V is TRBV2; D unresolved. The CDR3 is 13 residues long. Trimming took off 2 bases at V and 5 bases at J, with 9 bases between the two ends. The germline CDR1 and CDR2 sequences are SNHLY and FYNNEI. CDR3: CASSEILMETQYF. CDR3 bases: TGTGCCAGCAGTGAAATCTTAATGGAGACCCAGTACTTC.

As concerns this clone: The junction does not match germline at one end; this may be a read error. V gene TRBV7-9 combines with J gene TRBJ1-1, with D uncertain. Germline lookup yields CDR1 SEHNR and CDR2 FQNEAQ (reference sequence). The length of the CDR3 is 15 residues. For the CDR3, the DNA is TGTGCCAGCAGCTTAGCGCCAAGCATGAACCCTGAAGCTTTCTTT. It yields the protein CASSLAPSMNPEAFF.

The rearrangement uses TRBV6-5 and TRBJ1-2; D is possibly TRBD1 (5 bases). The CDR3 has 14 amino acids. V was shortened by 6 bases and J by 7 bases, with 18 bases between the two germline ends. Germline V gene data show CDR1 as MNHEY and CDR2 as SVGAGI. CDR3 nucleotide sequence: TGTGCCAGCAGGGGGGTGGGGGGGATCCTTGGCTACACCTTC. Amino acids: CASRGVGGILGYTF.